This TCR beta chain came from a study of T cells in Graves' hyperthyroidism and ophthalmopathy (dated by TCRdb to about 2019). For the wider study: To identify distinguishing TCR V-J signatures, a discovery cohort of around 100 patients was used, comprising some 43 with Graves' ophthalmopathy and around 60 with stable Graves' hyperthyroidism. Prospective prediction of ophthalmopathy was tested in an independent validation cohort consisting of fewer than 20 hyperthyroidism patients and more than 15 patients who later progressed to ophthalmopathy. The 100 discovery patients were divided at random into training and test sets in a 7:3 ratio. In addition, the study compared T-cell repertoires in thyroid tissue and in blood from roughly six Graves' hyperthyroidism patients. Following sampling, methimazole starting at 30 mg daily was given to hyperthyroidism patients, and high-dose intravenous methylprednisolone was given to ophthalmopathy patients. According to the paper, TCR Vbeta CDR3 sequencing was carried out on roughly 130 peripheral blood samples, which came from 40 to 45 ophthalmopathy, about 75 hyperthyroidism and about 17 progressor patients. What the study reported, not specific to this receptor: In validation, the model predicted progression to ophthalmopathy a median of around six months before onset, with roughly 70% sensitivity and about 72% specificity. No statistical method was used to fix the sample size in advance, and group allocation was not hidden from the investigators. Ophthalmopathy was separated from stable hyperthyroidism by a 13 V-J signature model, with roughly 88% sensitivity and approximately 81% specificity obtained in cross-validation and 80%/75% obtained in testing. Most expanded thyroid clonotypes (frequency above 0.001) were also found in blood, which suggests that blood repertoires may mirror thyroid immune responses.

Patients with uncontrolled infections, other autoimmune diseases, pregnancy or lactation were excluded. Diagnoses were established on the basis of clinical symptoms, serum thyroxine and TRAb, thyroid ultrasound, and orbital computed tomography. Total RNA was extracted using Trizol reagent, and RNA quality was assessed on an Agilent 2100 Bioanalyzer. Amplification of TCR beta CDR3 regions was carried out from RNA transcripts. The first round of RT-PCR for the TCR CDR3 was performed with the HTBI primer set and the Qiagen OneStep RT-PCR kit. Libraries were constructed in a second round of multiplex PCR, after which size selection and purification were carried out. Paired-end sequencing of the libraries was performed with 100 bp reads on an Illumina HiSeq2000. As for the authors' bioinformatics: SOAPnuke was used to process the raw data, removing reads that contained adapters or uncalled bases, had a mean Phred below 15, or lacked an exact match to the constant primer or identifier. High-quality paired reads were merged with COPE v1.2.5, and unique nucleotide sequences were defined as clonotypes. Clonotypes were aligned to IMGT TRBV, TRBD and TRBJ reference segments using MiTCR v1.1. The analysis included only V-J combinations with a frequency above 0.0001, which together covered more than 99% of the repertoires. A TCS score was defined as the ratio of F50 (clonal expansion) to E x V (chaos), with BLOSUM62-based TCRdist applied between CDR3 peptides within each V-J. Welch's t-statistics and random forest reduced 514 V-J features to 10 to 15, which were used in a naive Bayes classifier (R e1071). Thyroid-blood repertoire similarity was quantified with the Morisita-Horn index. TCRdb reanalyzed the raw reads on its own, using fastp at Q25 for trimming and MiXCR for clone calling, and kept in-frame beta chains. One record per CDR3 amino acid sequence lists the most common genes and DNA. The authors' filters were not applied to this entry. In this sample the table shows 450,000 to 700,000 distinct CDR3 sequences, roughly 46% of which occur a single time. In total, the top ten clones hold about 20% of the sample.

A distance of 10 bases separates the germline ends of V and J, which lose 3 bases and 4 bases respectively. Including cysteine and phenylalanine, the CDR3 has 14 amino acids. Only CDR3 DNA remains: 42 bases, in frame from the first base. CDR1 and CDR2 are read off the germline V gene as MNHNS and SASEGT. On this clonotype itself: The antigen it binds to is not known. Base qualities are not recorded, but no much larger clone differs from it by a single base.

This chain is built from TRBV6-1 and TRBJ1-5; 5 matching bases give a weak D call of TRBD1. Material for sequencing was peripheral blood or thyroid tissue (not recorded which). This sequence was found in an adult woman with Graves' disease, either hyperthyroidism or ophthalmopathy (not recorded which). The DNA sequence is TGTGCCAGCAGTGAGGGACTCGATAATCAGCCCCAGCATTTT. This is translated as CASSEGLDNQPQHF.